Listed below are T cell receptor beta chains from one sample, sequenced in a study of blood T cell repertoires in COVID-19. The table came from immunoSEQ multiplex PCR; TCRdb's copy has only in-frame clones and leaves some out. The data show 150,000 to 200,000 clones, 70% to 85% seen once. The sequencing sample was made of PBMCs or T cells enriched from blood (not recorded which). The receptors come from a woman aged 45-59 years who had recovered from COVID-19. Each CDR3 is given with its conserved first and last residue. D genes are given only for firm matches. Not all rows give a size; the values are once, few, many and, for expanded clones, a class.

j_call: TRBJ1-4
clone_size: NA
d_call: TRBD1
v_call: TRBV30
cdr3_aa: CAWKGLRGAQAGYEKLFF

j_call: TRBJ2-5
clone_size: NA
d_call: NA
v_call: TRBV5-1
cdr3_aa: CASSLREIETQYF

j_call: TRBJ1-3
clone_size: NA
d_call: NA
v_call: TRBV19
cdr3_aa: CASSISASSGNTIYF

j_call: TRBJ2-3
clone_size: NA
d_call: TRBD1
v_call: TRBV5-1
cdr3_aa: CASSKDRGTTDTQYF

j_call: TRBJ2-3
clone_size: NA
d_call: TRBD2
v_call: TRBV25-1
cdr3_aa: CASTPLAGGPDTQYF

j_call: TRBJ1-4
clone_size: NA
d_call: NA
v_call: TRBV28
cdr3_aa: CASSPTGWREKLFF

j_call: TRBJ2-1
clone_size: NA
d_call: TRBD2
v_call: TRBV29-1
cdr3_aa: CSALAGGSYNEQFF

j_call: TRBJ2-3
clone_size: once
d_call: NA
v_call: TRBV27
cdr3_aa: CASSYGGTVTDTQYF

j_call: TRBJ2-3
clone_size: NA
d_call: TRBD2
v_call: TRBV7-3
cdr3_aa: CASSLGLAGDTQYF

j_call: TRBJ2-1
clone_size: NA
d_call: NA
v_call: TRBV11-2
cdr3_aa: CASSFLDSSYNEQFF

j_call: TRBJ2-7
clone_size: few
d_call: TRBD2
v_call: TRBV4-2
cdr3_aa: CASSQEAGSEQYF

j_call: TRBJ2-1
clone_size: NA
d_call: TRBD2
v_call: TRBV25-1
cdr3_aa: CASTLAGDNEQFF

j_call: TRBJ2-7
clone_size: NA
d_call: TRBD1
v_call: TRBV28
cdr3_aa: CASRQGLWTYEQYF

j_call: TRBJ1-6
clone_size: NA
d_call: TRBD1
v_call: TRBV5-1
cdr3_aa: CASSLGQGASPLHF

j_call: TRBJ1-2
clone_size: NA
d_call: NA
v_call: TRBV5-1
cdr3_aa: CASSLAAAGNGYTF

j_call: TRBJ1-1
clone_size: NA
d_call: NA
v_call: TRBV5-5
cdr3_aa: CASIQVEAFF

j_call: TRBJ2-2
clone_size: few
d_call: NA
v_call: TRBV19
cdr3_aa: CASSIGWELGELFF

j_call: TRBJ2-5
clone_size: NA
d_call: NA
v_call: TRBV5-1
cdr3_aa: CASGSGGGETQYF

j_call: TRBJ2-7
clone_size: few
d_call: TRBD2
v_call: TRBV6-2/TRBV6-3
cdr3_aa: CASSYEGGPLGLPYEQYF

j_call: TRBJ1-1
clone_size: NA
d_call: NA
v_call: TRBV9
cdr3_aa: CASGKTGNTEAFF

j_call: TRBJ2-1
clone_size: NA
d_call: TRBD2
v_call: TRBV5-6
cdr3_aa: CASSRNSGSSYNEQFF

j_call: TRBJ2-1
clone_size: few
d_call: TRBD2
v_call: TRBV29-1
cdr3_aa: CSVEGLAGQFF

j_call: TRBJ2-1
clone_size: NA
d_call: NA
v_call: TRBV19
cdr3_aa: CASSPGEGRYNEQFF

j_call: TRBJ1-2
clone_size: NA
d_call: TRBD1
v_call: TRBV2
cdr3_aa: CASSEDRGSDGYTF

j_call: TRBJ1-2
clone_size: NA
d_call: NA
v_call: TRBV30
cdr3_aa: CAHYTPENGYTF

j_call: TRBJ2-4
clone_size: NA
d_call: NA
v_call: TRBV30
cdr3_aa: CAWTGDGNIQYF

j_call: TRBJ1-2
clone_size: NA
d_call: NA
v_call: TRBV14
cdr3_aa: CASSQFMSSRGYGYTF

j_call: TRBJ2-5
clone_size: NA
d_call: TRBD1
v_call: TRBV7-8
cdr3_aa: CASSTYPRGSYQETQYF

j_call: TRBJ1-3
clone_size: few
d_call: NA
v_call: TRBV6-5
cdr3_aa: CASSNSGNTIYF